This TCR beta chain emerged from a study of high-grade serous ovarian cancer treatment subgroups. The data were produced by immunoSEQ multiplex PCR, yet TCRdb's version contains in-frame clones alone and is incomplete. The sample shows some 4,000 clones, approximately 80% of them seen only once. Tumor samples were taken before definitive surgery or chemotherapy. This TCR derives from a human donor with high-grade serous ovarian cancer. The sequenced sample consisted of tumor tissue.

The CDR3 loop reads CASSFAGGVDQPQHF. In DNA form, the CDR3 reads TGTGCCAGCAGTTTTGCAGGGGGAGTTGATCAGCCCCAGCATTTT. V gene TRBV7-2 combines with J gene TRBJ1-5; 7 nucleotides line up with TRBD1. The CDR3 is 15 amino acids. V dropped 6 bases and J dropped 5; count of bases not matched to a gene: 10. The germline CDR1 and CDR2 sequences are SGHTA and FQGNSA.